This is a list of T cell receptor beta chains from one sample in a study of T cell repertoires in ileal Crohn's disease. Here immunoSEQ multiplex PCR was the method, and the copy in TCRdb shows in-frame clones only, minus some. In the table there are 1,500 to 2,000 clones, roughly 80% of which are singletons. The specimen was ileal tissue. The receptors shown here come from an adult with Crohn's disease. CDR3s include the opening cysteine and the closing phenylalanine or tryptophan. Fields, in order: V gene, clone size, D gene, CDR3 length, J gene, CDR3 DNA, CDR3 protein. The D gene is left open where the match is weak. The listing skips clone size in some rows; elsewhere it reads once, few, many or a size class.

>TRBV28|-|TRBD1|17|TRBJ2-7
TGTGCCAGCAGTCCGATAGGACAGGGCCAGGCCTCCTACGAGCAGTACTTC
CASSPIGQGQASYEQYF
>TRBV19|-|-|13|TRBJ1-2
TGTGCCAGTAGTACAAACAGAGACTATGGCTACACCTTC
CASSTNRDYGYTF
>TRBV11-3|-|-|17|TRBJ2-7
TGTGCCAGCAGCTCCCTAGCTATGGTGAGCGAAACCTACGAGCAGTACTTC
CASSSLAMVSETYEQYF
>TRBV4-1|-|TRBD2|14|TRBJ2-7
TGCGCCAGCAGCCCGACTAGCGGGGGGAGAGGGCAGTACTTC
CASSPTSGGRGQYF
>TRBV7-2|-|TRBD2|15|TRBJ2-1
TGTGCCAGCAGCACTAGGACTAGCGGGGGCAATGAGCAGTTCTTC
CASSTRTSGGNEQFF
>TRBV10-2|-|TRBD1|13|TRBJ2-7
TGCGCCAGCGTCGGGACAGGGTATGGCGAGCAGTACTTC
CASVGTGYGEQYF
>TRBV7-2|-|TRBD1|17|TRBJ1-2
TGTGCCAGCAGCCTAGGGACAGGGATCCAGGGGGACTATGGCTACACCTTC
CASSLGTGIQGDYGYTF
>TRBV10-2|-|TRBD1|15|TRBJ1-5
TGCGCCAGCAGTGAGGCTGGGACAGCAAATCAGCCCCAGCATTTT
CASSEAGTANQPQHF
>TRBV19|-|TRBD1|16|TRBJ1-5
TGTGCCAGTAGTACCCAAAGACAGGGAAGACGTCAGCCCCAGCATTTT
CASSTQRQGRRQPQHF
>TRBV5-1|-|TRBD2|17|TRBJ2-3
TGCGCCAGCAGCACGGCGGCTAGCGGGGGGACCACAGATACGCAGTATTTT
CASSTAASGGTTDTQYF
>TRBV30|-|TRBD2|15|TRBJ2-3
TGTGCCTGGACTAAGTGGCGGGGGGGAGGAGATACGCAGTATTTT
CAWTKWRGGGDTQYF
>TRBV5-1|-|TRBD1|17|TRBJ1-1
TGCGCCAGCAGCTCTATATTAGGCGGGACAGCGAACACTGAAGCTTTCTTT
CASSSILGGTANTEAFF
>TRBV14|-|-|13|TRBJ2-7
TGTGCCAGCAGACGTCCGGGAGAGGACGAGCAGTACTTC
CASRRPGEDEQYF
>TRBV19|few|-|14|TRBJ2-1
TGTGCCACTTCCAGGGATGAGTTCTACAATGAGCAGTTCTTC
CATSRDEFYNEQFF
>TRBV14|large|-|13|TRBJ2-7
TGTGCCAGCAGCCCGGACTGGGGCTACGAGCAGTACTTC
CASSPDWGYEQYF
>TRBV30|-|-|15|TRBJ2-5
TGTGCCTGGACGCTCCATGGGACTGGGGGAGAGACCCAGTACTTC
CAWTLHGTGGETQYF
>TRBV29-1|-|TRBD2|15|TRBJ2-1
TGCAGCGTTGGTGATCTAGCGGCGGTCTACAATGAGCAGTTCTTC
CSVGDLAAVYNEQFF
>TRBV5-1|-|TRBD1|15|TRBJ1-1
TGCGCCAGCAGCCCCTCGACAGGGCTCAACACTGAAGCTTTCTTT
CASSPSTGLNTEAFF
>TRBV29-1|-|-|13|TRBJ2-1
TGCAGCGTTGCGCCTAGCAAGCACAATGAGCAGTTCTTC
CSVAPSKHNEQFF
>TRBV28|once|TRBD2|16|TRBJ2-5
TGTGCCAGCAGTTTAGAGCTGACTAGCGGACAAGAGACCCAGTACTTC
CASSLELTSGQETQYF
>TRBV10-3|-|-|13|TRBJ2-7
TGTGCCATCAGCCCCGGGACACCCTACGAGCAGTACTTC
CAISPGTPYEQYF
>TRBV15|-|-|14|TRBJ2-3
TGTGCCACCGGCCAGGGAACACAGGGCGGTACGCAGTATTTT
CATGQGTQGGTQYF
>TRBV13|-|TRBD1|14|TRBJ1-6
TGTGCCAGCAGCCTTTGGACAGGGAATTCACCCCTCCACTTT
CASSLWTGNSPLHF
>TRBV27|-|-|14|TRBJ1-4
TGTGCCAGCAGAAAACAGGGTACGGGAGAAAAACTGTTTTTT
CASRKQGTGEKLFF
>TRBV6-5|-|-|15|TRBJ1-6
TGTGCCACAACCGGAGGGAACCTCTATAATTCACCCCTCCACTTT
CATTGGNLYNSPLHF
>TRBV20-1|-|-|11|TRBJ1-2
TGCAGTGCTAGTTTGGGCGTCGACTACACCTTC
CSASLGVDYTF
>TRBV7-3|-|TRBD1|13|TRBJ2-5
TGTGCCAGCAGCTTTACAGGGGGAGAGACCCAGTACTTC
CASSFTGGETQYF
>TRBV6-5|-|-|15|TRBJ2-7
TGTGCCAGCAGTTACTCGAACCAGGCCAACTACGAGCAGTACTTC
CASSYSNQANYEQYF
>TRBV2|-|-|15|TRBJ1-5
TGTGCCAGCAGGGACCGGAGGGACAGCAATCAGCCCCAGCATTTT
CASRDRRDSNQPQHF
>TRBV5-6|large|TRBD1|13|TRBJ2-7
TGTGCCAGCAGTCTCGGGACAGGAGACGAGCAGTACTTC
CASSLGTGDEQYF
>TRBV5-4|-|TRBD1|14|TRBJ2-7
TGTGCCAGCAGCCCCGGGACAGGGGGCTACGAGCAGTACTTC
CASSPGTGGYEQYF
>TRBV28|-|-|16|TRBJ1-2
TGTGCCAGCAGTTTAATTTGGGGAGCGGCTAACTATGGCTACACCTTC
CASSLIWGAANYGYTF
>TRBV28|-|-|12|TRBJ1-1
TGTGCCAGCAAACTTGGGGGGACTGAAGCTTTCTTT
CASKLGGTEAFF